These 7 T cell receptor beta chains came from one sample sequenced in a study of blood T cell repertoires in COVID-19. Only in-frame clones appear in the TCRdb table, and some are missing; sequencing was by immunoSEQ multiplex PCR. The data contain some 200,000 clones, 84% of them singletons. Sequencing was performed on peripheral blood. These receptors came from a woman older than 75 with COVID-19, enrolled during active disease.

The chain recombines TRBV4-1 with TRBJ1-5; TRBD1 agrees at 7 bases. J gave up 4 bases and V 0 bases, and 9 bases lay outside the gene matches. Germline V lookup: CDR1 MGHRA, CDR2 YSYEKL. The CDR3 is 17 residues long. The CDR3 sequence is CASSQDGGQNYNQPQHF. CDR3 nucleotide sequence: TGCGCCAGCAGCCAAGATGGGGGACAGAACTATAATCAGCCCCAGCATTTT.

The chain carries TRBV24-1 and TRBJ2-2; 7 bases align to TRBD2. Germline V gene data show CDR1 as KGHDR and CDR2 as SFDVKD. V lost 4 bases and J lost 7; bases outside the gene matches: 8. The CDR3 contains 15 residues. The CDR3 DNA is TGTGCCACCAGTGACTCGACTAGCTCCCACGGGGAGCTGTTTTTT. Amino acid sequence: CATSDSTSSHGELFF.

With regard to this clone: The same CDR3 also results from other DNA sequences found in this sample. V is TRBV5-6 and J is TRBJ1-2; D unresolved. This CDR3 comprises 14 residues. The V end was cut by 0 bases, the J end by 0 bases, with 6 bases between. The germline V gene has CDR1 SGHDT and CDR2 YYEEEE. The CDR3 region is CASSLDRANYGYTF. CDR3 nucleotides: TGTGCCAGCAGCTTGGACCGAGCTAACTATGGCTACACCTTC.

The V call is TRBV5-4, the J call TRBJ2-2; TRBD2 aligns across 11 bases. This CDR3 comprises 15 residues. The V gene's germline CDR1 is SGHNT and CDR2 YYREEE (reference sequence). The trim removed 4 bases at V and 4 bases at J, leaving 3 bases unmatched. The CDR3 coding sequence is TGTGCCAGCAGCCGACTAGCGGGGTTCACCGGGGAGCTGTTTTTT. Translation gives CASSRLAGFTGELFF.

The chain uses TRBV14 and TRBJ2-2; 9 bases match TRBD2. V dropped 4 bases and J dropped 7; count of bases not matched to a gene: 7. This CDR3 is 15 amino acids long. Germline V gives CDR1 SGHDN, CDR2 FVKESK. CDR3 region: CASSLASGVVGELFF. The CDR3 DNA follows: TGTGCCAGCAGCCTCGCTAGCGGGGTTGTCGGGGAGCTGTTTTTT.

The genes are TRBV25-1 and TRBJ2-3, with D possibly matching TRBD1 (6 bases). This CDR3 spans 14 amino acids. Germline CDR1 reads MGHDK; CDR2 reads SYGVNS. V was clipped by 5 bases and J by 4 bases, with 13 bases between them. The CDR3 DNA is TGTGCCAGCAGTCGGGGACAAAGCCCAGATACGCAGTATTTT. Encoded protein: CASSRGQSPDTQYF. The full variable domain, completed using reference TRBV25-1 and TRBJ2-3, is EADIYQTPRYLVIGTGKKITLECSQTMGHDKMYWYQQDPGMELHLIHYSYGVNSTEKGDLSSESTVSRIRTEHFPLTLESARPSHTSQYLCASSRGQSPDTQYFGPGTRLTVL.

This chain links TRBV6-6 with TRBJ2-3, with D possibly TRBD1 on 5 matching bases. Germline lookup yields CDR1 MNHNY and CDR2 SVGAGI (reference sequence). Between the trimmed V and J ends, which lost 6 bases and 0 bases, there was a span of 13 bases. The CDR3 is 15 residues long. This CDR3 is CASRSRGISTDTQYF. CDR3 sequence (DNA): TGTGCCAGCAGATCAAGGGGAATTAGCACAGATACGCAGTATTTT.